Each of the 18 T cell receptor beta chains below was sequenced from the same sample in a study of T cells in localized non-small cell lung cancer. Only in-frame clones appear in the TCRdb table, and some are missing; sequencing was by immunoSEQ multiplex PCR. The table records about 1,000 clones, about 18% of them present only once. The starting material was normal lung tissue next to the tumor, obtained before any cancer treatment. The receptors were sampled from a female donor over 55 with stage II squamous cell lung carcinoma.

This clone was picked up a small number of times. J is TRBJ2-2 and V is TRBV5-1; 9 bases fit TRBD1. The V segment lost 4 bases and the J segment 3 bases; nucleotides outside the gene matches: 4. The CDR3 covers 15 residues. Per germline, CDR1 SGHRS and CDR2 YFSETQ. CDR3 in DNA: TGCGCCAGCAGCCGGACAGGGGACTACACCGGGGAGCTGTTTTTT. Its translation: CASSRTGDYTGELFF.

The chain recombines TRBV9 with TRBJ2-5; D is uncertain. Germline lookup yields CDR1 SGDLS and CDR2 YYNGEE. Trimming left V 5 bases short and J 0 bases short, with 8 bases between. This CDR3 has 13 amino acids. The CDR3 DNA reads TGTGCCAGCAGATCAAATGACCAAGAGACCCAGTACTTC. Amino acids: CASRSNDQETQYF.

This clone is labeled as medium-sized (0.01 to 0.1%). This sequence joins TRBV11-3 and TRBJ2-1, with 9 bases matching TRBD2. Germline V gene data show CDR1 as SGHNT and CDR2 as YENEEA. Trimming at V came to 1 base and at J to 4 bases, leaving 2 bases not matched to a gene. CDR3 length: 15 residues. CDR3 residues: CASSLVLAGYNEQFF. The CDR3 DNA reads TGTGCCAGCAGCTTAGTTCTAGCGGGGTACAATGAGCAGTTCTTC. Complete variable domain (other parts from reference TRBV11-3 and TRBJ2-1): EAGVVQSPRYKIIEKKQPVAFWCNPISGHNTLYWYLQNLGQGPELLIRYENEEAVDDSQLPKDRFSAERLKGVDSTLKIQPAELGDSAVYLCASSLVLAGYNEQFFGPGTRLTVL.

The CDR3 bases are TGTGCCAGCAGTTACTCAGGGCGCCAAGAGACCCAGTACTTC. Its translation is CASSYSGRQETQYF. The chain couples TRBV6-8 to TRBJ2-5; the D is unclear. Germline CDR1 is MNHGY and CDR2 is SAAAGT. Trimming shortened V by 0 bases and J by 1 base, and 6 bases separated the two germline ends. The CDR3 is 14 amino acids.

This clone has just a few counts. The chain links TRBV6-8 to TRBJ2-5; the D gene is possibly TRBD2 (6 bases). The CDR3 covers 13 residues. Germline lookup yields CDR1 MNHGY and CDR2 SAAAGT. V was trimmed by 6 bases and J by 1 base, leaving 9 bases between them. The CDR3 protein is CASRTLAQETQYF. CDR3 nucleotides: TGTGCCAGCAGGACACTAGCCCAAGAGACCCAGTACTTC.

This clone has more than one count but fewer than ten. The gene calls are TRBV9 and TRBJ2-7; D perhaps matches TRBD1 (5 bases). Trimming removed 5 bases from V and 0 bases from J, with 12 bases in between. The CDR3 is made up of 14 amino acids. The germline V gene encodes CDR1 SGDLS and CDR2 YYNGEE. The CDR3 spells CASSGQQSSYEQYF. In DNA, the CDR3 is TGTGCCAGCAGTGGACAACAAAGCTCCTACGAGCAGTACTTC.

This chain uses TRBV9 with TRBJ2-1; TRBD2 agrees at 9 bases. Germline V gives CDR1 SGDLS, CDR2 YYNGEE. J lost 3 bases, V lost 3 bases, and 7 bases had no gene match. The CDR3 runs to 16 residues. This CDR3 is CASSGDSGSLYNEQFF. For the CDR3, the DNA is TGTGCCAGCAGCGGAGATAGCGGGAGCCTCTACAATGAGCAGTTCTTC. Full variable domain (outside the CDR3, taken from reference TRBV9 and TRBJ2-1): DSGVTQTPKHLITATGQRVTLRCSPRSGDLSVYWYQQSLDQGLQFLIQYYNGEERAKGNILERFSAQQFPDLHSELNLSSLELGDSALYFCASSGDSGSLYNEQFFGPGTRLTVL.

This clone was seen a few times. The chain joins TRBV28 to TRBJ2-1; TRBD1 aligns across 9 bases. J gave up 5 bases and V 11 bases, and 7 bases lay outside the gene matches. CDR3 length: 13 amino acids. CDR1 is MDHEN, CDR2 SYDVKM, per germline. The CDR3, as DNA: TGTGCCGTCACAGGGGGCTGGGACAATGAGCAGTTCTTC. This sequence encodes CAVTGGWDNEQFF.

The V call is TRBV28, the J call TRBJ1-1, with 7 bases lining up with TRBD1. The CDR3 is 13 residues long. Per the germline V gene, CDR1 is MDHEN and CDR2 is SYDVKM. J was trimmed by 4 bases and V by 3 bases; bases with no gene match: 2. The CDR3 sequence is CASSFAGGTEAFF. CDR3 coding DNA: TGTGCCAGCAGTTTTGCAGGGGGCACTGAAGCTTTCTTT.

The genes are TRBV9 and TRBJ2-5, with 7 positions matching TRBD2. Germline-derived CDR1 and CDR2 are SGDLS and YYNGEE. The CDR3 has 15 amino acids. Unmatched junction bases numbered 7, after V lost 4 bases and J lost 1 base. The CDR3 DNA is TGTGCCAGCAGCATCGGGACTACCAGCCAAGAGACCCAGTACTTC. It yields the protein CASSIGTTSQETQYF. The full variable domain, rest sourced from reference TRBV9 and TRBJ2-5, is DSGVTQTPKHLITATGQRVTLRCSPRSGDLSVYWYQQSLDQGLQFLIQYYNGEERAKGNILERFSAQQFPDLHSELNLSSLELGDSALYFCASSIGTTSQETQYFGPGTRLLVL.

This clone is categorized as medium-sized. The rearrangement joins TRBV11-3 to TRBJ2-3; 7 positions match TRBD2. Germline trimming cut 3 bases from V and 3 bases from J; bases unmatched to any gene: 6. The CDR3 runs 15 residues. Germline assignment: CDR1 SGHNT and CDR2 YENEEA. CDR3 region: CASSLGSGETDTQYF. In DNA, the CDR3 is TGTGCCAGCAGCTTGGGCAGCGGGGAAACAGATACGCAGTATTTT.

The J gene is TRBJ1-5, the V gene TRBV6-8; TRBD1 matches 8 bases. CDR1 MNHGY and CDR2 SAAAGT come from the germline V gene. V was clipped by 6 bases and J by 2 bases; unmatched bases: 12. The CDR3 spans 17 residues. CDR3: CASSYLTGDRGNQPQHF. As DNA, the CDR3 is TGTGCCAGCAGCTACCTGACAGGGGATCGGGGCAATCAGCCCCAGCATTTT.

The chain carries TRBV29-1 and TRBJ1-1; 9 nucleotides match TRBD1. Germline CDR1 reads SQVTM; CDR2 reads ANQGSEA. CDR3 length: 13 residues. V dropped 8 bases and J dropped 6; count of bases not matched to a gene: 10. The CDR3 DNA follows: TGCAGCTCGAGGACAGGGGTAAAGGCTGAAGCTTTCTTT. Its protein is CSSRTGVKAEAFF.

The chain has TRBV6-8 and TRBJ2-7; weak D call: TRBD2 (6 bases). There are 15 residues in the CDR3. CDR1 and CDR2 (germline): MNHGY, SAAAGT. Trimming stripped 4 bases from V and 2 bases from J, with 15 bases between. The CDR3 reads CASSSLAGSAYEQYF. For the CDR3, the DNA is TGTGCCAGCAGTTCCCTGGCGGGATCTGCCTACGAGCAGTACTTC.

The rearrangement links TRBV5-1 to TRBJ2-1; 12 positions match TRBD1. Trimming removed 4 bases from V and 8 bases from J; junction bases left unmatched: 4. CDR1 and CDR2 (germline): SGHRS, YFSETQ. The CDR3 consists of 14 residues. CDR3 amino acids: CASSPGQGADEQFF. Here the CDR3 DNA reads TGCGCCAGCAGCCCGGGACAGGGGGCCGATGAGCAGTTCTTC.

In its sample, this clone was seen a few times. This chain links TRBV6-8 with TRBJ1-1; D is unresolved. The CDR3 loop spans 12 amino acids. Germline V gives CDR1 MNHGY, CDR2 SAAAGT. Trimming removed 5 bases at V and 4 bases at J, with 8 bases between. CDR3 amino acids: CASSTFGTEAFF. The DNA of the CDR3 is TGTGCCAGCAGTACCTTCGGCACTGAAGCTTTCTTT.

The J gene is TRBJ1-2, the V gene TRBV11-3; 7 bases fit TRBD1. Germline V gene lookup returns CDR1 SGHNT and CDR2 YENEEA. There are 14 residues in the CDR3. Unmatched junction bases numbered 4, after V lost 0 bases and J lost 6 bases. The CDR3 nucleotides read TGTGCCAGCAGCTTAGAACAGGGGTTCGATGGCTACACCTTC. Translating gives CASSLEQGFDGYTF.

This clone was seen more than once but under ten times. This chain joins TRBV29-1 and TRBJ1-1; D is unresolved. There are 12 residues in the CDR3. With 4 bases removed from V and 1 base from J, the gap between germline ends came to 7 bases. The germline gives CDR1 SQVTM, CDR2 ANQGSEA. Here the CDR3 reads CSVGPTNTEAFF. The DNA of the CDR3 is TGCAGCGTTGGGCCCACGAACACTGAAGCTTTCTTT.